These T cell receptor beta chains were read from a single sample in a study of PD-L1 blockade in urothelial cancer. The table came from immunoSEQ multiplex PCR; TCRdb's copy has only in-frame clones and leaves some out. The sample includes roughly 130,000 clones, approximately 84% of them seen just once. The starting material was PBMCs, obtained around atezolizumab (anti-PD-L1) treatment. Receptor source: a man aged 45-60 years with urothelial cancer. The CDR3 runs from the conserved cysteine through the conserved F or W. D genes are given only for firm matches. Only some rows state a clone size, as once, few, many or a class for expanded clones.

J gene	V gene	clone size	CDR3 length	D gene	CDR3 protein	CDR3 DNA
TRBJ2-7	TRBV5-3	.	15	.	CARSCLGLHPYEQYF	TGTGCCAGAAGCTGCCTGGGACTGCACCCTTACGAGCAGTACTTC
TRBJ2-7	TRBV11-2	.	13	.	CASSLGGGYEQYF	TGTGCCAGCAGCTTAGGGGGCGGCTACGAGCAGTACTTC
TRBJ2-2	TRBV29-1	.	14	TRBD1	CSVVGGSNTGELFF	TGCAGCGTTGTAGGGGGCTCGAACACCGGGGAGCTGTTTTTT
TRBJ2-3	TRBV14	.	13	.	CASSQLNQDTQYF	TGTGCCAGCAGCCAACTAAATCAAGATACGCAGTATTTT
TRBJ1-1	TRBV5-1	.	13	.	CASSLAGFADAFF	TGCGCCAGCAGCTTGGCGGGTTTCGCAGACGCTTTCTTT
TRBJ1-2	TRBV9	.	13	.	CASSGRDFYGYTF	TGTGCCAGCAGCGGGAGGGACTTCTATGGCTACACCTTC
TRBJ1-1	TRBV7-9	few	13	.	CASSPRTATEAFF	TGTGCCAGCAGCCCTCGGACAGCAACTGAAGCTTTCTTT
TRBJ2-5	TRBV18	.	16	TRBD1	CASSSEGRGRWETQYF	TGTGCCAGCTCATCTGAGGGCAGGGGGCGCTGGGAGACCCAGTACTTC
TRBJ2-2	TRBV29-1	.	13	TRBD2	CSVREGLRGELFF	TGCAGCGTTCGGGAGGGCCTTAGAGGGGAGCTGTTTTTT
TRBJ1-1	TRBV28	.	13	.	CASNAVVRTEAFF	TGTGCCAGCAATGCGGTGGTAAGAACTGAAGCTTTCTTT
TRBJ2-7	TRBV7-8	.	16	.	CASSSLLERSSYEQYF	TGTGCCAGCAGCTCCTTACTAGAGCGGAGCTCCTACGAGCAGTACTTC
TRBJ2-5	TRBV7-9	.	15	.	CASSSGELPQETQYF	TGTGCCAGCAGTTCAGGGGAACTACCCCAAGAGACCCAGTACTTC
TRBJ1-1	TRBV28	.	15	.	CASSPIDRSNTEAFF	TGTGCCAGCAGCCCAATCGACAGGTCGAACACTGAAGCTTTCTTT
TRBJ2-5	TRBV4-1	.	18	TRBD2	CASSQDYYREGRGETQYF	TGCGCCAGCAGCCAAGACTACTACCGGGAGGGCCGGGGGGAGACCCAGTACTTC
TRBJ2-1	TRBV29-1	.	15	TRBD2	CSVRTSGSGGNEQFF	TGCAGCGTGAGGACTAGCGGGAGTGGTGGCAATGAGCAGTTCTTC
TRBJ2-3	TRBV19	.	15	.	CASSTTATSTDTQYF	TGTGCCAGTAGTACTACAGCCACTAGCACAGATACGCAGTATTTT
TRBJ1-2	TRBV10-3	.	16	TRBD1	CAIRGGQGASDYGYTF	TGTGCCATCAGGGGGGGCCAGGGGGCATCCGACTATGGCTACACCTTC
TRBJ2-7	TRBV28	.	14	.	CASSFVQGGYEQYF	TGTGCCAGCAGTTTCGTACAGGGCGGCTACGAGCAGTACTTC
TRBJ2-2	TRBV10-2	.	15	TRBD1	CASRQGARGTGELFF	TGCGCCAGCAGACAGGGGGCTCGGGGCACCGGGGAGCTGTTTTTT
TRBJ2-1	TRBV27	.	15	TRBD2	CASSSSGRVSGEQFF	TGTGCCAGTTCATCTAGCGGGAGAGTATCTGGTGAGCAGTTCTTC
TRBJ2-1	TRBV7-2	.	13	TRBD1	CASSSGQYNEQFF	TGTGCCAGCAGCTCGGGACAGTACAATGAGCAGTTCTTC
TRBJ1-1	TRBV7-9	many	15	.	CASSLLYGTNTEAFF	TGTGCCAGCAGCTTATTGTACGGTACGAACACTGAAGCTTTCTTT
TRBJ2-5	TRBV28	.	16	TRBD1	CASSLSGTGEQETQYF	TGTGCCAGCAGTTTAAGCGGGACAGGGGAACAAGAGACCCAGTACTTC
TRBJ2-1	TRBV11-2	.	12	.	CASSPRYNEQFF	TGTGCCAGCAGCCCTCGCTACAATGAGCAGTTCTTC
TRBJ2-2	TRBV7-9	.	15	TRBD1	CASSPGQGNTGELFF	TGTGCCAGCAGCCCAGGACAGGGGAACACCGGGGAGCTGTTTTTT
TRBJ2-7	TRBV15	once	15	TRBD1	CATSRDRGRMYEQYF	TGTGCCACCAGCAGGGACAGGGGGCGTATGTACGAGCAGTACTTC
TRBJ2-2	TRBV19	.	14	TRBD1	CASSIQGVTGELFF	TGTGCCAGTAGTATACAGGGGGTCACCGGGGAGCTGTTTTTT
TRBJ2-2	TRBV28	.	15	TRBD1	CASSFGGTGRRELFF	TGTGCCAGCAGCTTTGGAGGGACAGGGAGAAGGGAGCTGTTTTTT
TRBJ1-1	TRBV4-1	.	13	.	CASSQGPNTEAFF	TGCGCCAGCAGCCAGGGCCCCAACACTGAAGCTTTCTTT
TRBJ2-3	TRBV5-1	.	15	TRBD2	CASSKPSGSTDTQYF	TGCGCCAGCAGCAAACCTAGCGGGAGCACAGATACGCAGTATTTT
TRBJ2-7	TRBV28	.	13	.	CASCLAGNYEQYF	TGTGCCAGCTGCTTGGCAGGAAACTACGAGCAGTACTTC
TRBJ2-1	TRBV7-6	.	16	TRBD1	CASSSGTGSSYNEQFF	TGTGCCAGCAGCTCAGGGACAGGGAGCTCCTACAATGAGCAGTTCTTC
TRBJ2-7	TRBV9	.	14	.	CASSVVAQSGEQYF	TGTGCCAGCAGCGTAGTCGCCCAGTCGGGGGAGCAGTACTTC
TRBJ2-1	TRBV28	.	14	TRBD1	CASSLGYTGGGQFF	TGTGCCAGCAGTTTGGGGTACACAGGGGGCGGGCAGTTCTTC
TRBJ1-1	TRBV2	.	13	.	CASRNDRNTEAFF	TGTGCCAGCAGAAACGACAGAAACACTGAAGCTTTCTTT
TRBJ1-5	TRBV7-2	once	15	TRBD1	CASSTYRGQNQPQHF	TGTGCCAGCAGCACATACAGGGGGCAGAATCAGCCCCAGCATTTT
TRBJ1-3	TRBV18	few	14	.	CASSPDIGGNTIYF	TGTGCCAGCTCACCAGACATAGGTGGAAACACCATATATTTT
TRBJ2-1	TRBV30	once	14	.	CAWTAGATYNEQFF	TGTGCCTGGACTGCGGGGGCCACCTACAATGAGCAGTTCTTC
TRBJ2-5	TRBV5-1	.	16	TRBD1	CASSLVTGGVGETQYF	TGCGCCAGCAGCTTGGTGACAGGGGGCGTGGGAGAGACCCAGTACTTC
TRBJ2-6	TRBV11-3	.	15	.	CASSLGGTGANVLTF	TGTGCCAGCAGCTTAGGTGGGACAGGGGCCAACGTCCTGACTTTC
TRBJ2-7	TRBV9	.	15	TRBD2	CASSAGGEAAVKQYF	TGTGCCAGCAGCGCCGGGGGGGAGGCAGCCGTCAAGCAGTACTTC
TRBJ1-2	TRBV6-6	.	14	TRBD1	CASSPTRTGGGYTF	TGTGCCAGCAGCCCCACCCGGACAGGGGGTGGCTACACCTTC
TRBJ1-2	TRBV28	.	12	.	CASTEQGLNYTF	TGTGCCAGCACCGAACAGGGACTAAACTACACCTTC
TRBJ2-2	TRBV11-3	.	15	.	CASSFISGDTGELFF	TGTGCCAGCAGCTTTATTTCGGGGGACACCGGGGAGCTGTTTTTT
TRBJ2-3	TRBV7-3	.	19	.	CASSLRPLTELGSTDTQYF	TGTGCCAGCAGCTTAAGACCTCTCACAGAGCTTGGGTCCACAGATACGCAGTATTTT
TRBJ2-7	TRBV4-1	once	16	TRBD2	CASSQSPTGGPYEQYF	TGCGCCAGCAGCCAATCCCCAACGGGAGGGCCCTACGAGCAGTACTTC
TRBJ2-5	TRBV9	.	14	TRBD2	CASSGGLADATQYF	TGTGCCAGCAGCGGAGGGCTAGCGGACGCGACCCAGTACTTC
TRBJ1-6	TRBV2	.	15	TRBD1	CASSAGGQGKSPLHF	TGTGCCAGCAGTGCAGGGGGACAGGGGAAATCACCCCTCCACTTT
TRBJ2-3	TRBV5-4	.	13	TRBD2	CASNLAGGDTQYF	TGTGCCAGCAACCTAGCGGGGGGAGACACGCAGTATTTT